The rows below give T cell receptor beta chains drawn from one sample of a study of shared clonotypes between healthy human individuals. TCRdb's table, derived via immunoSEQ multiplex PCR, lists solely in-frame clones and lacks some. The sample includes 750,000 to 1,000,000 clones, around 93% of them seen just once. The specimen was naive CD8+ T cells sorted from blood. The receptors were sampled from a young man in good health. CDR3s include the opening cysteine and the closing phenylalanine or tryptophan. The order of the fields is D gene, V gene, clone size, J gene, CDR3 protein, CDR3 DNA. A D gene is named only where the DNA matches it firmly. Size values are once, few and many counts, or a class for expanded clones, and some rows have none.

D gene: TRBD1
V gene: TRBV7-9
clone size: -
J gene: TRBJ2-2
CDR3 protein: CASRPGTGGTGELFF
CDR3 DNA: TGTGCCAGCAGACCCGGGACAGGGGGCACCGGGGAGCTGTTTTTT

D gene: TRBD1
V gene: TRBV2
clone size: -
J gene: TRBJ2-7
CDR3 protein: CASSSPGQGAAKNYEQYF
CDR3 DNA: TGTGCCAGCAGTTCACCGGGACAGGGGGCGGCGAAAAACTACGAGCAGTACTTC

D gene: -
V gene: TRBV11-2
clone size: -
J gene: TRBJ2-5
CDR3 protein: CASSLTGITQYF
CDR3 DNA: TGTGCCAGCAGCTTAACTGGGATAACCCAGTACTTC

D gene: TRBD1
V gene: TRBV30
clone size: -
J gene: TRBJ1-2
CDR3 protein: CAWSDGTGAVSTF
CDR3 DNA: TGTGCCTGGAGTGATGGGACAGGGGCAGTCTCCACCTTC

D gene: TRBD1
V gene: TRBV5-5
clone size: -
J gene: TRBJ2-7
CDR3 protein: CASSPWTGGYEQYF
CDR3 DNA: TGTGCCAGCAGCCCGTGGACAGGGGGGTACGAGCAGTACTTC

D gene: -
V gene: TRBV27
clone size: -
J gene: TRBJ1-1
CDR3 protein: CASRIGGSFYTEAFF
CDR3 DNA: TGTGCCAGCAGGATAGGGGGTAGTTTCTACACTGAAGCTTTCTTT

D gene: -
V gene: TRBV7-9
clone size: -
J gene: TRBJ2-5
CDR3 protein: CASSSTGGEETQYF
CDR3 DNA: TGTGCCAGCAGCTCTACAGGGGGGGAAGAGACCCAGTACTTC

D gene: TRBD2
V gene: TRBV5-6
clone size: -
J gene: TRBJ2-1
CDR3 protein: CASSSVSGSPYEQFF
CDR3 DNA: TGTGCCAGCAGCTCGGTTAGCGGGAGCCCTTATGAGCAGTTCTTC

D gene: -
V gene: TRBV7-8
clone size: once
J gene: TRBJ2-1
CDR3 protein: CASSPHGAGYNEQFF
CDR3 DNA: TGTGCCAGCAGCCCCCACGGGGCCGGCTACAATGAGCAGTTCTTC

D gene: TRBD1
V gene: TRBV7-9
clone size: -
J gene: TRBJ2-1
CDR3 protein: CASSIIRDRVNNEQFF
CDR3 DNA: TGTGCCAGCAGCATCATCCGGGACAGGGTTAACAATGAGCAGTTCTTC

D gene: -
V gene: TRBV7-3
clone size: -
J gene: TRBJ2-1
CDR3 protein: CASSLTSSRYYNEQFF
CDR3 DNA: TGTGCCAGCAGCTTAACTTCTAGCAGATACTACAATGAGCAGTTCTTC

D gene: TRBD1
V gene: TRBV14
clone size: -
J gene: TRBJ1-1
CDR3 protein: CASSTTGINTEAFF
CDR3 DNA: TGTGCCAGCAGTACGACAGGGATAAACACTGAAGCTTTCTTT

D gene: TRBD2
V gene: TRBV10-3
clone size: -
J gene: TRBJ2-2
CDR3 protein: CAISDLGLAGVTGELFF
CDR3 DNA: TGTGCCATCAGTGACCTAGGACTAGCGGGAGTCACCGGGGAGCTGTTTTTT

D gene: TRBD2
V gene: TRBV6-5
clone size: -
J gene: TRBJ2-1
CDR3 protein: CASSYSQAGGPEFF
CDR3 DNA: TGTGCCAGCAGTTACTCTCAAGCGGGAGGGCCCGAGTTCTTC

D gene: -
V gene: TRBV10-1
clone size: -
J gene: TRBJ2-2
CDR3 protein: CASSDESGELFF
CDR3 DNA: TGCGCCAGCAGTGACGAATCCGGGGAGCTGTTTTTT

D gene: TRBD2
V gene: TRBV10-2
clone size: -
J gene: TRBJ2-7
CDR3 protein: CASSETSGTFEQYF
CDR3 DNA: TGCGCCAGCAGTGAGACTAGCGGGACTTTCGAGCAGTACTTC

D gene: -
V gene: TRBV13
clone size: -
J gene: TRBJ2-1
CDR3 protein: CASSFRDSYNEQFF
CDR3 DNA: TGTGCCAGCAGCTTCCGGGACTCCTACAATGAGCAGTTCTTC

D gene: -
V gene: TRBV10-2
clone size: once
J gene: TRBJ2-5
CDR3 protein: CASSGPQETQYF
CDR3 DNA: TGCGCCAGCAGTGGCCCACAAGAGACCCAGTACTTC

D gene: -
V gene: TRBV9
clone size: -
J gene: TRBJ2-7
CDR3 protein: CASSVGQAPYEQYF
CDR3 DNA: TGTGCCAGCAGCGTAGGACAGGCACCCTACGAGCAGTACTTC

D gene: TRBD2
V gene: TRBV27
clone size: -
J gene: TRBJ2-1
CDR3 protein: CASSWWLAGMDEQFF
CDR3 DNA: TGTGCCAGCAGTTGGTGGCTAGCGGGTATGGATGAGCAGTTCTTC

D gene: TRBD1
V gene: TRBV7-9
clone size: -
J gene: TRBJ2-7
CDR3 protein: CASSPVTGPHEQYF
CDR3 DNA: TGTGCCAGCAGCCCGGTGACAGGGCCTCACGAGCAGTACTTC

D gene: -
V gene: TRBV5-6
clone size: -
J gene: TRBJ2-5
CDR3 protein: CASSLGYGEKETQYF
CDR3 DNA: TGTGCCAGCAGCTTGGGGTATGGGGAAAAAGAGACCCAGTACTTC

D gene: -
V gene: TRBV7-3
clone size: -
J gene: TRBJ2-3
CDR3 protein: CASSPTTYPDTQYF
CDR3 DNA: TGTGCCAGCAGCCCCACCACTTACCCCGATACGCAGTATTTT

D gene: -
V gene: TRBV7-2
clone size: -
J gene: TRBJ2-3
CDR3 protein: CASSLPTTGIATDTQYF
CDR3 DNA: TGTGCCAGCAGCTTACCGACAACAGGGATAGCGACAGATACGCAGTATTTT

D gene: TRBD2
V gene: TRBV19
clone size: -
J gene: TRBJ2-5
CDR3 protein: CASAGDLQETQYF
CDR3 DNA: TGTGCCTCAGCGGGGGACCTCCAAGAGACCCAGTACTTC

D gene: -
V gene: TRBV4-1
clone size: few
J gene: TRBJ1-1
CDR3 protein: CASSSRLGERTEAFF
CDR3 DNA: TGCGCCAGCAGCTCCCGTCTTGGGGAAAGGACTGAAGCTTTCTTT

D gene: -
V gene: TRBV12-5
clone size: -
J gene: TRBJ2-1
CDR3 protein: CASGPTSYNEQFF
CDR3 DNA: TGTGCTAGTGGCCCAACCTCCTACAATGAGCAGTTCTTC

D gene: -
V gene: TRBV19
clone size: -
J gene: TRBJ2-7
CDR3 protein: CASSQAPSYEQYF
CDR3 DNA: TGTGCCAGTAGTCAGGCCCCCTCCTACGAGCAGTACTTC

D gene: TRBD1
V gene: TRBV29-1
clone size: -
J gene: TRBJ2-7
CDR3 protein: CSAGTGGSYEQYF
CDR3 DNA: TGCAGCGCCGGGACAGGGGGCTCCTACGAGCAGTACTTC

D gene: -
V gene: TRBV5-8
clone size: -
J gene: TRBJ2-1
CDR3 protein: CASSRIGQRFNEQFF
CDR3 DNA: TGTGCCAGCAGCCGTATTGGACAGCGGTTCAATGAGCAGTTCTTC